These 16 T cell receptor beta chains share one sample of origin, sequenced in a study of Ad26.COV2.S vaccination and SARS-CoV-2 variants listed by TCRdb under 2021. Library preparation employed the immunoSEQ multiplex PCR assay. The table comes from immuneACCESS by way of TCRdb, which keeps in-frame sequences with V and J called. Part of the clones is missing from these tables; in studies checked, under half for an unresolved V gene and the rest for unknown reasons. This sample is represented by approximately 420,000 clones; approximately 87% of them were singletons. The ten most abundant clones make up 3.6% of the sample. This sample's treatment or condition label indicates: approximately 18 received Ad26.COV2.S at low or high dose, single or two shots; several received placebo; per-sample allocation not given. Repertoires of vaccine and placebo recipients were sequenced from samples taken on day 63 after the first injection.

The starting material was peripheral blood, obtained in a trial of Ad26.COV2.S vaccine versus placebo. The receptors derive from a person aged 18 to 59 who received the Ad26.COV2.S COVID-19 vaccine or a placebo.

This chain joins TRBV5-6 and TRBJ2-1; no reliable D call. The CDR3 has 12 residues. Trimming removed 4 bases at V and 2 bases at J, with 4 bases between. Per the germline V gene, CDR1 is SGHDT and CDR2 is YYEEEE. As DNA, the CDR3 is TGTGCCAGCAGCCGAACCTACAATGAGCAGTTCTTC. It translates to CASSRTYNEQFF.

This chain links TRBV7-8 with TRBJ1-5; no definite D call. Germline CDR1 and CDR2: SGHVS and FQNEAQ. The CDR3 totals 14 residues. V was trimmed by 1 base and J by 7 bases, leaving 11 bases between them. The CDR3 DNA sequence: TGTGCCAGCAGCTTAGGCGGACTGGACCAGCCCCAGCATTTT. This codes for CASSLGGLDQPQHF.

In its sample, this clone was seen a few times. Here the CDR3 reads CASSFQGDNEQFF. Here the CDR3 DNA reads TGTGCCAGCAGCTTTCAGGGGGACAATGAGCAGTTCTTC. This sequence joins TRBV7-9 and TRBJ2-1, with 7 bases identical to TRBD1. V gave up 3 bases and J gave up 5 bases; unmatched junction bases: 1. CDR1 and CDR2 (germline): SEHNR, FQNEAQ (reference sequence). The CDR3 has 13 amino acids.

This chain joins TRBV9 and TRBJ2-1; 9 bases fit TRBD1. CDR1 SGDLS and CDR2 YYNGEE come from the germline V gene. This CDR3 spans 15 amino acids. Unmatched junction bases numbered 10, after V lost 3 bases and J lost 9 bases. The CDR3 protein is CASSASGTGIIEQFF. As DNA, the CDR3 is TGTGCCAGCAGCGCCTCCGGGACAGGGATCATTGAGCAGTTCTTC. Supplemented by reference TRBV9 and TRBJ2-1, the full variable domain reads DSGVTQTPKHLITATGQRVTLRCSPRSGDLSVYWYQQSLDQGLQFLIQYYNGEERAKGNILERFSAQQFPDLHSELNLSSLELGDSALYFCASSASGTGIIEQFFGPGTRLTVL.

The chain links TRBV20-1 to TRBJ2-1; unclear D gene. The CDR3 extends over 10 amino acids. V was pared by 4 bases and J by 10 bases, with 8 bases between. Germline loops: CDR1 DFQATT, CDR2 SNEGSKA (reference sequence). CDR3 DNA sequence: TGCAGTGCTATAGAGGACGAGCAGTTCTTC. As protein: CSAIEDEQFF.

The V gene is TRBV21-1, the J gene TRBJ1-5; the D call TRBD1 from the table was never checked on the DNA. TRBV21-1 represents a pseudogene. This CDR3 spans 16 amino acids. The CDR3 reads CASSTRQGESNQPQHF. CDR3 nucleotides: TGTGCCAGCAGCACTAGACAGGGTGAGAGCAATCAGCCCCAGCATTTT.

The CDR3 spells CASSSRTTGGHYGYTF. Here the CDR3 DNA reads TGTGCCAGCAGTTCCCGGACCACAGGGGGTCACTATGGCTACACCTTC. The gene calls are TRBV6-5 and TRBJ1-2; 8 bases fit TRBD1. V was pared by 4 bases and J by 3 bases, with 10 bases of the junction left unmatched. The CDR3 has 16 residues. The germline V gene encodes CDR1 MNHEY and CDR2 SVGAGI.

The chain employs TRBV7-8 and TRBJ1-1, with D perhaps TRBD1 (5 bases). Trimming stripped 1 base from V and 11 bases from J, with 14 bases between. CDR1 and CDR2 (germline): SGHVS, FQNEAQ. The CDR3 extends over 13 amino acids. DNA for the CDR3: TGTGCCAGCAGCTTAGTAGGGGACGATTGGGCTTTCTTT. This translates into CASSLVGDDWAFF.

V and J are TRBV6-5 and TRBJ2-1; D gene ambiguous. CDR1 and CDR2 (germline): MNHEY, SVGAGI. CDR3 length: 12 residues. The germline V and J ends were trimmed by 8 bases and 7 bases, with 12 bases remaining between them. CDR3 sequence reads: CASFDQWNEQFF. The CDR3 nucleotides read TGTGCCAGCTTTGATCAGTGGAATGAGCAGTTCTTC.

This chain joins TRBV25-1 and TRBJ1-2; no firm D call. CDR1 is MGHDK and CDR2 is SYGVNS in the germline V gene. V lost 6 bases and J 0 bases, leaving 5 bases between the germline ends. CDR3 length: 12 amino acids. DNA for the CDR3: TGTGCCAGCAGATCGGCTAACTATGGCTACACCTTC. Its protein is CASRSANYGYTF.

This clone has just one count. The V and J genes are TRBV12-1 and TRBJ2-1; the table's TRBD2 call for D was not verified on the DNA. TRBV12-1 is reported as a pseudogene. The CDR3 is made up of 15 amino acids. The CDR3 sequence is CASSVAGVSYNEQFF. Here the CDR3 DNA reads TGTGCCAGCAGCGTAGCGGGAGTCTCCTACAATGAGCAGTTCTTC.

The rearrangement uses TRBV6-2 or TRBV6-3 and TRBJ2-2, with TRBD2 identical over 10 bases. The CDR3 spans 14 residues. The V and J ends lost 2 bases and 8 bases, in that order; junction bases with no gene match: 2. Germline CDR1 MNHEY, CDR2 SVGEGT. CDR3 DNA: TGTGCCAGCAGTTACGGGACTAGCGCAGGGGAGCTGTTTTTT. It codes for CASSYGTSAGELFF.

The chain uses TRBV7-2 and TRBJ2-7; D might be TRBD1 (5 bases). Germline CDR1 is SGHTA and CDR2 is FQGNSA. V lost 5 bases and J 4 bases, leaving 15 bases between the germline ends. The CDR3 has 14 amino acids. CDR3 region: CASSIGPGLYEQYF. CDR3 sequence (DNA): TGTGCCAGCAGCATAGGTCCAGGGCTGTACGAGCAGTACTTC.

The chain uses TRBV19 and TRBJ2-5; 10 nucleotides match TRBD2. Germline lookup yields CDR1 LNHDA and CDR2 SQIVND (reference sequence). V lost 6 bases and J lost 4; bases outside the gene matches: 8. This CDR3 spans 15 amino acids. CDR3 loop: CASSLAGDIGETQYF. The CDR3 nucleotides read TGTGCCAGTAGCCTAGCGGGGGATATTGGAGAGACCCAGTACTTC.

The V gene is TRBV28, the J gene TRBJ2-3; TRBD1 agrees at 7 bases. Germline CDR1 and CDR2: MDHEN and SYDVKM. The CDR3 has 15 amino acids. J lost 4 bases, V lost 3 bases, and 7 bases had no gene match. This chain's CDR3 is CASSFPRQGADTQYF. Here the CDR3 DNA reads TGTGCCAGCAGTTTTCCGAGACAGGGTGCAGATACGCAGTATTTT.

This chain joins TRBV24-1 and TRBJ2-5, with TRBD1 matching 12 bases. This CDR3 is built from 16 residues. V lost 4 bases, J lost 4 bases, and 6 bases stayed unmatched. CDR1 is KGHDR and CDR2 is SFDVKD in the germline V gene. The CDR3 region is CATSDLGQGASETQYF. CDR3 bases: TGTGCCACCAGTGACCTGGGACAGGGGGCATCAGAGACCCAGTACTTC.